This T cell receptor beta chain was retrieved from a study of T cells in Graves' hyperthyroidism and ophthalmopathy. This clonotype was picked up many times. The V end lost 3 bases, the J end lost 2 bases, and 18 bases lay between the germline ends. Germline assignment: CDR1 LGHNA and CDR2 YNFKEQ. The CDR3 loop spans 17 amino acids. Researchers amplified the TCR beta CDR3 regions from RNA transcripts. The primer set for the first-round RT-PCR of the TCR CDR3 was HTBI. MiXCR was run by TCRdb on the multiplex PCR reads, yielding one entry per CDR3 protein. The profile shows about 300,000 distinct CDR3 sequences, about 14% of them singletons.

The sequencing input was blood. This clonotype originated in a woman aged 25 to 39 with Graves' hyperthyroidism that later progressed to Graves' ophthalmopathy. The chain recombines TRBV4-2 with TRBJ2-3; D perhaps matches TRBD2 (5 bases). In DNA form, the CDR3 reads TGTGCCAGCAGCCATCCTGAACTAGACCCCCTCACAGATACGCAGTATTTT. It is translated as CASSHPELDPLTDTQYF.